The rows below give T cell receptor beta chains drawn from one sample of a study of response to subunit inactivated influenza vaccine. A single record per CDR3 protein comes from TCRdb applying MiXCR to the RT-PCR reads. The sample lists some 850,000 distinct CDR3 sequences, 18% occurring once. Sequencing used PBMCs from blood, obtained around 5 days after vaccination. All receptors come from a man in his forties or fifties who received an inactivated influenza vaccine. Each CDR3 is given with its conserved first and last residue. D genes are given only for firm matches. Clone size is not always given. Where it is, it says once, few, many or a class for expanded clones.

d_call: -; v_call: TRBV6-1; j_call: TRBJ2-1; clone_size: few; cdr3_nt: TGTGCCAGCAGTGTCGAGGGGGGCTCCTACAATGAGCAGTTCTTC; cdr3_aa: CASSVEGGSYNEQFF
d_call: -; v_call: TRBV5-6; j_call: TRBJ1-2; clone_size: -; cdr3_nt: TGTGCCAGCAGCCCACGGGGTCGAGGGAATGGCTACACCTTC; cdr3_aa: CASSPRGRGNGYTF
d_call: TRBD2; v_call: TRBV6-1; j_call: TRBJ2-7; clone_size: -; cdr3_nt: TGTGCCACCAAGAGCGGGGGCCGCTACGAGCAGTACTTC; cdr3_aa: CATKSGGRYEQYF
d_call: TRBD2; v_call: TRBV18; j_call: TRBJ2-1; clone_size: -; cdr3_nt: TGTGCCAGCTCACCCGGGACTAGCGGGAGGAGGAATGAGCAGTTCTTC; cdr3_aa: CASSPGTSGRRNEQFF
d_call: -; v_call: TRBV4-2; j_call: TRBJ2-7; clone_size: few; cdr3_nt: TGTGCCAGCAGCCAAGACGGGATGGGAGTTGGGGTTTACGAGCAGTACTTC; cdr3_aa: CASSQDGMGVGVYEQYF
d_call: -; v_call: TRBV6-5; j_call: TRBJ2-6; clone_size: -; cdr3_nt: TGTGCCAGCAGTTATGGGGTCCTGCCTGGGGCCAACGTCCTGACTTTC; cdr3_aa: CASSYGVLPGANVLTF
d_call: -; v_call: TRBV9; j_call: TRBJ2-3; clone_size: -; cdr3_nt: TGTGCCAGCAGCTTTTCACCCAAAGCCCCAGATACGCAGTATTTT; cdr3_aa: CASSFSPKAPDTQYF
d_call: TRBD1; v_call: TRBV6-1; j_call: TRBJ1-6; clone_size: -; cdr3_nt: TGTGCCAGCAGTGACCAAAGGACAGGGGCTTCACCCCTCCACTTT; cdr3_aa: CASSDQRTGASPLHF
d_call: TRBD2; v_call: TRBV7-8; j_call: TRBJ2-3; clone_size: -; cdr3_nt: TGTGCCAGCAGCTCCTCACCGGGACTAGCGGGGGGAACGCAGTATTTT; cdr3_aa: CASSSSPGLAGGTQYF
d_call: -; v_call: TRBV12-3/TRBV12-4; j_call: TRBJ2-7; clone_size: few; cdr3_nt: TGTGCCAGCGGAGCGGCCTCCTACGAGCAGTACTTC; cdr3_aa: CASGAASYEQYF
d_call: -; v_call: TRBV29-1; j_call: TRBJ1-6; clone_size: many; cdr3_nt: TGCAACCATATTGACCCAGGGCCTTTCGATAATTCACCCCTCCACTTT; cdr3_aa: CNHIDPGPFDNSPLHF
d_call: -; v_call: TRBV6-2/TRBV6-3; j_call: TRBJ2-2; clone_size: -; cdr3_nt: TGTGCCAGCACGGGCGTTGGCAAAGGGTTTGGGGAGCTGTTTTTT; cdr3_aa: CASTGVGKGFGELFF
d_call: -; v_call: TRBV13; j_call: TRBJ2-5; clone_size: few; cdr3_nt: TGTGCCAGCAGCCACGGGAAACGGTTGGAGACCCAGTACTTC; cdr3_aa: CASSHGKRLETQYF
d_call: -; v_call: TRBV24-1; j_call: TRBJ2-1; clone_size: -; cdr3_nt: TGTGCCACGGGGTTCTACAATGAGCAGTTCTTC; cdr3_aa: CATGFYNEQFF
d_call: -; v_call: TRBV11-2; j_call: TRBJ1-1; clone_size: few; cdr3_nt: TGTGCCAGCAGCGGCCGGCAGCGGGACCTGCGGGAAGCTTTCTTT; cdr3_aa: CASSGRQRDLREAFF
d_call: TRBD2; v_call: TRBV10-3; j_call: TRBJ2-1; clone_size: few; cdr3_nt: TGTGCCACGGGGGTCGGGGGGAACAATGAGCAGTTCTTC; cdr3_aa: CATGVGGNNEQFF
d_call: -; v_call: TRBV4-3; j_call: TRBJ1-1; clone_size: -; cdr3_nt: TGCGCCAGCAGCCAAGAAGGTCCGGATACTGAAGCTTTCTTT; cdr3_aa: CASSQEGPDTEAFF
d_call: -; v_call: TRBV7-2; j_call: TRBJ2-3; clone_size: few; cdr3_nt: TGTGCCAGCAGCTCGGGCTTCTCCGGGGATACGCAGTATTTT; cdr3_aa: CASSSGFSGDTQYF
d_call: TRBD2; v_call: TRBV10-3; j_call: TRBJ2-1; clone_size: -; cdr3_nt: TGTGCCATCAGTGAACTAGCGGGGTACAGAGTTGAGCAGTTCTTC; cdr3_aa: CAISELAGYRVEQFF
d_call: -; v_call: TRBV10-3; j_call: TRBJ2-7; clone_size: many; cdr3_nt: TGTGCCACCCGTGGGGGTAGCTCCTACGAGCAGTACTTC; cdr3_aa: CATRGGSSYEQYF
d_call: -; v_call: TRBV24-1; j_call: TRBJ2-5; clone_size: many; cdr3_nt: TGTGCCACCAGTGCCCCGGGACCCCTGTACTTC; cdr3_aa: CATSAPGPLYF
d_call: TRBD1; v_call: TRBV10-3; j_call: TRBJ2-6; clone_size: few; cdr3_nt: TGTGCCATCAGTGACGGACAGGGAATCTCCTCTGGGGCCAACGTCCTGACTTTC; cdr3_aa: CAISDGQGISSGANVLTF
d_call: -; v_call: TRBV18; j_call: TRBJ2-3; clone_size: -; cdr3_nt: TGTGCCAGCTCACCACTGACGAACACAGATACGCAGTATTTT; cdr3_aa: CASSPLTNTDTQYF
d_call: TRBD1; v_call: TRBV28; j_call: TRBJ2-2; clone_size: -; cdr3_nt: TGTGCCAGCATGATGGGACAGTCGAACACCGGGGAGCTGTTTTTT; cdr3_aa: CASMMGQSNTGELFF
d_call: TRBD1; v_call: TRBV10-3; j_call: TRBJ1-2; clone_size: -; cdr3_nt: TGTGCCACCACCGACGCCCCTTACATGACAGGGGGCAGATATGGCTACACCTTC; cdr3_aa: CATTDAPYMTGGRYGYTF
d_call: -; v_call: TRBV6-5; j_call: TRBJ2-7; clone_size: few; cdr3_nt: TGTGCCAGCAGTTACTCGATTCTTCTGCACTCCGAGCAGTACTTC; cdr3_aa: CASSYSILLHSEQYF
d_call: -; v_call: TRBV7-9; j_call: TRBJ2-1; clone_size: -; cdr3_nt: TGTGCCAGCAGCTACGGGAGCCCACCGAATGAGCAGTTCTTC; cdr3_aa: CASSYGSPPNEQFF
d_call: -; v_call: TRBV5-1; j_call: TRBJ2-7; clone_size: -; cdr3_nt: TGCGCCAGCAGCTTGACACAGGACCCCTACGAGCAGTACTTC; cdr3_aa: CASSLTQDPYEQYF
d_call: -; v_call: TRBV20-1; j_call: TRBJ1-4; clone_size: -; cdr3_nt: TGCAGTGCTAGAGATCTCTTTATTAATGAAAAACTGTTTTTT; cdr3_aa: CSARDLFINEKLFF
d_call: TRBD2; v_call: TRBV5-6; j_call: TRBJ2-5; clone_size: -; cdr3_nt: TGTGCCAGCAGCCCTGGGCCGGGACTAGCGGGGGAAGAGACCCAGTACTTC; cdr3_aa: CASSPGPGLAGEETQYF
d_call: -; v_call: TRBV7-7; j_call: TRBJ2-5; clone_size: many; cdr3_nt: TGTGCCAGCAGCCAGACAGGGCGGGGAGAGACCCAGTACTTC; cdr3_aa: CASSQTGRGETQYF
d_call: -; v_call: TRBV4-2; j_call: TRBJ1-5; clone_size: few; cdr3_nt: TGTGCCAGCAGCCAAGATAGGACGGCGTTTGGGCCCCAGCATTTT; cdr3_aa: CASSQDRTAFGPQHF
d_call: -; v_call: TRBV6-5; j_call: TRBJ2-1; clone_size: few; cdr3_nt: TGTGCCAGCAGTTCCAGAACTTTCCGTCCCAATGAGCAGTTCTTC; cdr3_aa: CASSSRTFRPNEQFF
d_call: -; v_call: TRBV12-3/TRBV12-4; j_call: TRBJ2-5; clone_size: few; cdr3_nt: TGTGCCAGCAGTCCGGAGTATGGGGGCGAGACCCAGTACTTC; cdr3_aa: CASSPEYGGETQYF